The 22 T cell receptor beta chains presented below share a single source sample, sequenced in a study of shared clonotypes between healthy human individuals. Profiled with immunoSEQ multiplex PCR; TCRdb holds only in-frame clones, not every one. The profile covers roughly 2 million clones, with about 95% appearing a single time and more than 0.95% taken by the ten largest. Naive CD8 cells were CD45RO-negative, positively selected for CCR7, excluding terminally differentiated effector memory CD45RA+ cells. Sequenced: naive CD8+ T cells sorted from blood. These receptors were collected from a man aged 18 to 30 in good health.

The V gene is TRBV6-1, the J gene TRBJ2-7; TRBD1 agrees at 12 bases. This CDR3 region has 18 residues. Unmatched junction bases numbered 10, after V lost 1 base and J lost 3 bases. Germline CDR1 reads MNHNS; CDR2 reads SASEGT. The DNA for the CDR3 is TGTGCCAGCAGTGAAGGGGGGACAGGGGGCCCCCGCCGCTACGAGCAGTACTTC. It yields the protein CASSEGGTGGPRRYEQYF.

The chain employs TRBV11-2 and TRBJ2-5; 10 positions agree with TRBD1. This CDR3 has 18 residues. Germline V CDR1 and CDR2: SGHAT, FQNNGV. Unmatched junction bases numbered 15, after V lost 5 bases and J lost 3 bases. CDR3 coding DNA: TGTGCCAGCAGCCCCCTATTTGGGACCGGGACAGGGGAAGAGACCCAGTACTTC. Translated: CASSPLFGTGTGEETQYF.

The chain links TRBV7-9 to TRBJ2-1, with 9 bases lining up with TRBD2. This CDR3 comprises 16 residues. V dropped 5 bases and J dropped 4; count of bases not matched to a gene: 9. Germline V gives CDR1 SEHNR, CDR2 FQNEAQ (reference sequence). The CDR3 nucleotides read TGTGCCAGCAGCCAGTTGACTAGCGGATTGTACAATGAGCAGTTCTTC. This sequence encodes CASSQLTSGLYNEQFF.

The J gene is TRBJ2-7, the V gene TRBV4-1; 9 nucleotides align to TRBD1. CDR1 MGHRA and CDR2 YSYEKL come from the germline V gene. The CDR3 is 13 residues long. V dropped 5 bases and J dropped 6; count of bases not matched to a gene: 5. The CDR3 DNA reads TGCGCCAGCAGCTGGGGACAGGGTGGCGAGCAGTACTTC. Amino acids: CASSWGQGGEQYF.

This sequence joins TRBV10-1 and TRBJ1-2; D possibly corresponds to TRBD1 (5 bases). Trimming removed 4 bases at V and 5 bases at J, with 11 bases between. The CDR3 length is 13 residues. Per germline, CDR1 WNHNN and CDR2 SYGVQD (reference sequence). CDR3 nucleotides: TGCGCCAGCAGTGCCGGGACCGAGTATGGCTACACCTTC. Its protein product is CASSAGTEYGYTF.

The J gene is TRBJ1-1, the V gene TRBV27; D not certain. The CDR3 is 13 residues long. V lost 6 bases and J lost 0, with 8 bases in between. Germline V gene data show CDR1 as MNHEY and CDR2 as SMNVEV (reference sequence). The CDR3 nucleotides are TGTGCCAGCAGATTGACGGTGAACACTGAAGCTTTCTTT. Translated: CASRLTVNTEAFF.

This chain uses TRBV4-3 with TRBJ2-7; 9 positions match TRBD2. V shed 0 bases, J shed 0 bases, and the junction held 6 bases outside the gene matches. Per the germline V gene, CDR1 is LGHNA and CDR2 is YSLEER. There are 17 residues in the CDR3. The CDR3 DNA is TGCGCCAGCAGCCAAGAGGCGGGAGGGAAGGCCTCCTACGAGCAGTACTTC. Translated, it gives CASSQEAGGKASYEQYF.

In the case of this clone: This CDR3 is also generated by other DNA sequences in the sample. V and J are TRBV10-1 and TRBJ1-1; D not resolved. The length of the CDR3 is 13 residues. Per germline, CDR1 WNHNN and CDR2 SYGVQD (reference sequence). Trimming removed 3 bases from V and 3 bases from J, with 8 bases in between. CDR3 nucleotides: TGCGCCAGCAGTGAAGGGTCGCACACTGAAGCTTTCTTT. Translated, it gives CASSEGSHTEAFF.

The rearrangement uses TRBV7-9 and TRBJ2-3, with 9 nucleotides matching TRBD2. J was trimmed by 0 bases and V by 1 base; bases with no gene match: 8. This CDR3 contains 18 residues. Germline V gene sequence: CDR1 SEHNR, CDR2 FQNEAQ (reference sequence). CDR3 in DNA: TGTGCCAGCAGCTTAGGGCCAGCGGGAGGCTTCAGCACAGATACGCAGTATTTT. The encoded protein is CASSLGPAGGFSTDTQYF. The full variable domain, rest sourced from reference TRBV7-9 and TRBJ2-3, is DTGVSQNPRHKITKRGQNVTFRCDPISEHNRLYWYRQTLGQGPEFLTYFQNEAQLEKSRLLSDRFSAERPKGSFSTLEIQRTEQGDSAMYLCASSLGPAGGFSTDTQYFGPGTRLTVL.

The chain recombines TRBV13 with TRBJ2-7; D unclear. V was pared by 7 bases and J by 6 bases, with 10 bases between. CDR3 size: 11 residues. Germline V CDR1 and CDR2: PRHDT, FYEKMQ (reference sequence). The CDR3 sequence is CASTLSGEQYF. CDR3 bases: TGTGCCAGCACCCTCTCAGGCGAGCAGTACTTC.

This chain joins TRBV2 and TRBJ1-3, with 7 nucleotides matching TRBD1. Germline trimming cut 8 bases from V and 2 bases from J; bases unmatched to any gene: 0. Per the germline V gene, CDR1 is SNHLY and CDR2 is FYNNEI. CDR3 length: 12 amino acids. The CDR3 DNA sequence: TGTGCCAGCGGACAGGCTGGAAACACCATATATTTT. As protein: CASGQAGNTIYF.

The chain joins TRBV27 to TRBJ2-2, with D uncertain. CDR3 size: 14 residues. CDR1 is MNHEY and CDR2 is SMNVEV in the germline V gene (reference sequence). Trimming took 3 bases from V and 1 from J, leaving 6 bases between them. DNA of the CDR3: TGTGCCAGCAGTTTGGATGGGAACACCGGGGAGCTGTTTTTT. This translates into CASSLDGNTGELFF.

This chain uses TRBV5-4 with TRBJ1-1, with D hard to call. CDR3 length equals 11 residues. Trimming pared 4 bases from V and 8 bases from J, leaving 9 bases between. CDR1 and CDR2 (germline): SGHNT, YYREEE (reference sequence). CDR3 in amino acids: CASSELGEAFF. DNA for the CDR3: TGTGCCAGCAGCGAACTAGGAGAAGCTTTCTTT.

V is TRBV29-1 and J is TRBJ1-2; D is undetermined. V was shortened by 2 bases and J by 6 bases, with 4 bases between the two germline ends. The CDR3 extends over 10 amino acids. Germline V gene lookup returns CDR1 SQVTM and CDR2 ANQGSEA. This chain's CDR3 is CSVETDGYTF. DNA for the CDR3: TGCAGCGTTGAAACCGATGGCTACACCTTC.

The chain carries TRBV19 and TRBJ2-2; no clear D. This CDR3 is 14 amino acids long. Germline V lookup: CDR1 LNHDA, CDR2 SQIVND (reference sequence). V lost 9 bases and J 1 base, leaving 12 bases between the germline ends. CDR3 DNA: TGTGCCAGCTATGGACGGCTGAACACCGGGGAGCTGTTTTTT. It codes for CASYGRLNTGELFF.

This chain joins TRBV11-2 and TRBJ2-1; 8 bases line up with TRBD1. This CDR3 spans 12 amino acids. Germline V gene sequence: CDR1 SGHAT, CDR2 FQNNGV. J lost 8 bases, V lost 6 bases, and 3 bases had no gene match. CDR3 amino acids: CASRADRDEQFF. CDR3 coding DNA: TGTGCCAGCAGGGCGGACAGGGATGAGCAGTTCTTC.

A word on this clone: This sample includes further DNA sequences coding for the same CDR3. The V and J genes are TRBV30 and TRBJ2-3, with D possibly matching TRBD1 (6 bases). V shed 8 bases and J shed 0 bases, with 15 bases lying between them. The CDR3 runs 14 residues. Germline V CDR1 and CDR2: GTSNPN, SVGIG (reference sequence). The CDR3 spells CAQGGSTSTDTQYF. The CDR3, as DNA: TGTGCCCAAGGGGGAAGCACTAGCACAGATACGCAGTATTTT.

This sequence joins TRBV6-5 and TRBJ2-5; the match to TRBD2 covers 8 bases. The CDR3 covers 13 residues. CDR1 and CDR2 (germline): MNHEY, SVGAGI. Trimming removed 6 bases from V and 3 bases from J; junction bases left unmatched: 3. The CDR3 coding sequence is TGTGCCAGCAGGGCGGGGGGCGAAGAGACCCAGTACTTC. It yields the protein CASRAGGEETQYF.

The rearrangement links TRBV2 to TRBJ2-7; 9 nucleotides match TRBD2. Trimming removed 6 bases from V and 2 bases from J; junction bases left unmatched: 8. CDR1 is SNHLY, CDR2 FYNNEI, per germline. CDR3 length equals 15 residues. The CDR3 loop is CASSDRLAGTYEQYF. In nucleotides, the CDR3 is TGTGCCAGCAGCGACCGGCTAGCGGGAACCTACGAGCAGTACTTC.

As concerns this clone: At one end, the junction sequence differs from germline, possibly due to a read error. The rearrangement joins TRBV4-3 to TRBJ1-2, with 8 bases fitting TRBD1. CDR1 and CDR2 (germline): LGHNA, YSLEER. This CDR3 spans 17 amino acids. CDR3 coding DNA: TGCGCCAGCAGCCAAGACCGGTCAGACAGGGGCCACTATGGCCACACCTTC. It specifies CASSQDRSDRGHYGHTF.

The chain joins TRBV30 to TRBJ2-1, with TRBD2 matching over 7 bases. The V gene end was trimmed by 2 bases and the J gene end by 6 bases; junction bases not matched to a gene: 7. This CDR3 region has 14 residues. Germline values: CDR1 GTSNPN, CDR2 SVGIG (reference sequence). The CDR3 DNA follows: TGTGCCTGGAGTCGGGCTAGCGGCCTCAATGAGCAGTTCTTC. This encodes CAWSRASGLNEQFF.

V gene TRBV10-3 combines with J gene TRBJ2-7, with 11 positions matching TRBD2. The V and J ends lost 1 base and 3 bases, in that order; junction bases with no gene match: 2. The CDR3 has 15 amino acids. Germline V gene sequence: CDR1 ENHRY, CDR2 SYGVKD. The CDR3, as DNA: TGTGCCATCAGTGAGTTCGGGACTAGCGGCTACGAGCAGTACTTC. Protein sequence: CAISEFGTSGYEQYF.